This T cell receptor beta chain was captured in a study of T cells in Graves' hyperthyroidism and ophthalmopathy (dated by TCRdb to between 2018 and 2021). For the study in its entirety: Peripheral blood samples were taken at initial diagnosis, before any treatment was given. TCR V-J signatures able to tell the groups apart were searched for in a discovery cohort of 95 to 100 patients, of whom over 40 had Graves' ophthalmopathy and about 55 had stable Graves' hyperthyroidism. Prospective prediction of ophthalmopathy was tested in an independent validation cohort consisting of 18 hyperthyroidism patients and around 17 patients who later progressed to ophthalmopathy. The 75 to 100 discovery patients were divided at random into training and test sets in a 7:3 ratio. In addition, the study compared T-cell repertoires in thyroid tissue and in blood from six Graves' hyperthyroidism patients. Following sampling, methimazole starting at 30 mg daily was given to hyperthyroidism patients, and high-dose intravenous methylprednisolone was given to ophthalmopathy patients. The paper reports TCR Vbeta CDR3 sequencing of more than 120 peripheral blood samples: under 45 ophthalmopathy, under 80 hyperthyroidism and approximately 17 progressor patients. The study at large found these results: A model built on a 13 V-J signature distinguished ophthalmopathy from stable hyperthyroidism, reaching around 88% sensitivity and around 81% specificity in cross-validation and 80%/75% in testing. During validation, the model predicted progression to ophthalmopathy a median of roughly six months ahead of onset, with almost 71% sensitivity and roughly 72% specificity. Most expanded thyroid clonotypes (frequency above 0.001) were also detected in blood, suggesting blood repertoires may reflect thyroid immune responses. Sample size was not statistically predetermined, and blinding of investigators to group allocation was not performed.

The TCR beta CDR3 regions were amplified from RNA transcripts. For the first round of RT-PCR on the TCR CDR3, the HTBI primer set was used together with the Qiagen OneStep RT-PCR kit. Libraries were constructed in a second round of multiplex PCR, after which size selection and purification were carried out. Sequencing of the libraries was done on an Illumina HiSeq2000 using paired-end 100 bp reads. Per the authors' processing: SOAPnuke was used to process the raw data, removing reads that contained adapters or uncalled bases, had a mean Phred below 15, or lacked an exact match to the constant primer or identifier. High-quality paired reads were merged with COPE v1.2.5, and unique nucleotide sequences were defined as clonotypes. MiTCR v1.1 was used to align clonotypes to the IMGT TRBV, TRBD and TRBJ reference segments. Analysis was restricted to V-J combinations with a frequency above 0.0001, which covered 98% to 99.2% of repertoires. The TCS score was defined as F50 (clonal expansion) divided by E x V (chaos), with BLOSUM62-based TCRdist calculated between CDR3 peptides within each V-J. Welch's t-statistics and random forest reduced approximately 520 V-J features to about 13, which were used in a naive Bayes classifier (R e1071). The public reads were run again by TCRdb, first through fastp at Q25 and then through MiXCR, and only productive beta chains were kept. Rows matching on CDR3 protein sequence are summarized as one entry with the most common DNA and genes. These V and J calls originate from TCRdb's pipeline instead of the authors' own analysis. Across this sample there are about 740,000 distinct CDR3 sequences, with roughly 15% seen only once. The ten largest clones capture roughly a tenth of the sample.

This clonotype was counted between two and nine times. Its antigen is currently not known. No base qualities exist here, and no much larger clone lies one base off it. Graves' hyperthyroidism was defined as stable when no progression to ophthalmopathy occurred over 18 months of follow-up. The hyperthyroidism patients were between 18 and 65 years old and newly diagnosed, with a disease duration of less than 2 months. The study excluded patients with uncontrolled infections, other autoimmune diseases, pregnancy or lactation. Diagnoses were established on the basis of clinical symptoms, serum thyroxine and TRAb, thyroid ultrasound, and orbital computed tomography. Ficoll-Paque density gradient centrifugation was used to isolate PBMCs from 9.5 to 10 ml of fresh peripheral blood. Trizol reagent was used to extract total RNA, and RNA quality was then checked on an Agilent 2100 Bioanalyzer. Germline trimming amounts to 4 bases on V and 5 bases on J, with 4 as the count of junction bases outside the gene matches. Taken from cysteine to phenylalanine, the CDR3 has 16 residues. The only DNA kept is the CDR3, 48 bases in frame from the first base. CDR1 and CDR2 are drawn from the germline V gene: SGHRS, YFSETQ.

The rearrangement joined TRBV5-1 to TRBJ2-2, and TRBD2 aligns with 14 junction nucleotides. This TCR came from a woman between 18 and 29 years old with Graves' hyperthyroidism. The sample comprised blood. CDR3 protein: CASSTGLAGGTGELFF. The nucleotide sequence reads TGCGCCAGCAGCACCGGACTAGCGGGAGGAACCGGGGAGCTGTTTTTT.